These 27 T cell receptor beta chains share one sample of origin, sequenced in a study of molecular identifiers for immune sequencing clone quantification. One entry per CDR3 protein, called by TCRdb with MiXCR from the PCR reads. The top ten clones hold 0.94% of a sample with more than 95,000 distinct CDR3 sequences, less than 25% of them seen once. Sequenced sample: naive CD8+ T cells from blood, with Jurkat cell RNA spiked in. Subset indicated: FACS-sorted CD8+CD4-CCR7+CD45RA+ naive T cells. These receptor sequences come from a human donor in good health. Some libraries in this study had Jurkat cell RNA spiked in.

In its sample, this clonotype was seen many times. The genes are TRBV5-6 and TRBJ2-3; TRBD2 agrees at 10 bases. The CDR3 has 19 amino acids. The V segment lost 2 bases and the J segment 0 bases; nucleotides outside the gene matches: 12. CDR1 and CDR2 from the germline V gene are SGHDT and YYEEEE. The CDR3 bases are TGTGCCAGCAGCTTTTTTTCGCTAGCGGGGGCCCGTAGCACAGATACGCAGTATTTT. Translation gives CASSFFSLAGARSTDTQYF.

At least ten counts were recorded for this clonotype. The chain has TRBV29-1 and TRBJ2-3; no definite D call. The V end was cut by 2 bases, the J end by 4 bases, with 10 bases between. CDR3 length: 13 amino acids. CDR1 is SQVTM, CDR2 ANQGSEA, per germline. CDR3: CSVELVLADTQYF. The CDR3 DNA reads as TGCAGCGTTGAACTAGTCTTGGCAGATACGCAGTATTTT.

As concerns this clonotype: This may come from a read error, since a much larger clone is one base off. The chain has TRBV5-3 and TRBJ2-7, with D tentatively TRBD1 or TRBD2 (5 bases each). TRBV5-3 falls under the ORF class, with uncertain function. This CDR3 spans 14 amino acids. This CDR3 reads CASSLVAGDHERYF. CDR3 bases: TGTGCCAGCAGCTTGGTTGCTGGGGACCACGAGCGGTACTTC.

This sequence joins TRBV20-1 and TRBJ2-4; 7 bases fit TRBD2. Germline CDR1 and CDR2: DFQATT and SNEGSKA (reference sequence). Trimming removed 5 bases from V and 13 bases from J; junction bases left unmatched: 29. The CDR3 is made up of 18 amino acids. CDR3 nucleotide sequence: TGCAGTGCTTCTCCCGAGGTCGTGGCTAGCGGACCCAAAACCATCCAGTACTTC. This gives the protein CSASPEVVASGPKTIQYF.

This clonotype was counted many times. The chain is built from TRBV29-1 and TRBJ2-2, with no clear D. Germline V gives CDR1 SQVTM, CDR2 ANQGSEA. The CDR3 is 12 residues long. V shed 3 bases and J shed 3 bases, with 5 bases lying between them. The CDR3 bases are TGCAGCGTTGAGTCAGACACCGGGGAGCTGTTTTTT. Residues: CSVESDTGELFF.

This clonotype appeared a single time. Since a much larger clone is just one base distant, this may be a read error. The chain is built from TRBV10-2 and TRBJ1-1; no reliable D call. Germline CDR1 is WSHSY and CDR2 is SAAADI. This CDR3 region has 14 residues. Trimming stripped 5 bases from V and 3 bases from J, with 13 bases between. This CDR3 reads CASSLSRMDTEAFF. CDR3 sequence (DNA): TGCGCCAGCAGTCTTTCTCGTATGGACACTGAAGCTTTCTTT.

This clonotype occurred many times. The chain employs TRBV7-9 and TRBJ1-1; a possible D gene is TRBD1 (6 bases). The CDR3 is 14 residues long. Germline V CDR1 and CDR2: SEHNR, FQNEAQ (reference sequence). Trimming stripped 5 bases from V and 6 bases from J, with 16 bases between. CDR3 in amino acids: CASSLGGLGSEAFF. In nucleotides, the CDR3 is TGTGCCAGCAGCCTGGGGGGCCTGGGGTCTGAAGCTTTCTTT.

The table lists this clonotype with many counts. The chain combines TRBV7-2 with TRBJ2-7; the D is unclear. CDR1 is SGHTA, CDR2 FQGNSA, per germline. V was cut by 0 bases and J by 0 bases, with 12 bases left in between. This CDR3 contains 16 residues. The DNA for the CDR3 is TGTGCCAGCAGCTTAGCGATGAGGACGGACTCCTACGAGCAGTACTTC. This translates into CASSLAMRTDSYEQYF. Full variable domain (rest looked up from reference TRBV7-2 and TRBJ2-7): GAGVSQSPSNKVTEKGKDVELRCDPISGHTALYWYRQSLGQGLEFLIYFQGNSAPDKSGLPSDRFSAERTGGSVSTLTIQRTQQEDSAVYLCASSLAMRTDSYEQYFGPGTRLTVT.

In this sample, this clonotype turned up many times. The chain has TRBV4-3 and TRBJ2-2, with 9 bases lining up with TRBD2. The J segment lost 0 bases and the V segment lost 0 bases, leaving 5 bases of the junction unmatched. The CDR3 totals 18 residues. Germline V gives CDR1 LGHNA, CDR2 YSLEER. CDR3 in DNA: TGCGCCAGCAGCCAAGAGTTTAGCGGGGGCCCGAACACCGGGGAGCTGTTTTTT. Protein sequence: CASSQEFSGGPNTGELFF.

In the case of this clonotype: One end of the junction fails to match germline, which may point to a read error. The CDR3 is CASTETGGPAEQHF. The DNA of the CDR3 is TGCGCCAGCACTGAGACAGGGGGCCCCGCCGAGCAGCACTTC. This chain links TRBV10-2 with TRBJ2-7; 10 nucleotides line up with TRBD1. There are 14 residues in the CDR3. Germline CDR1 and CDR2: WSHSY and SAAADI.

As regards this clonotype: One base away lies a much larger clone, so this may be a sequencing read error. This sequence joins TRBV18 and TRBJ1-1; tentatively, D is TRBD1 (5 bases). V lost 4 bases and J lost 3, with 9 bases in between. The CDR3 has 13 amino acids. The germline V gene encodes CDR1 KGHSH and CDR2 LQKENI. The CDR3 DNA is TGTGCCAGCTCACTCGCGGGGGACACTGAAGCTTTCTTT. Encoded protein: CASSLAGDTEAFF.

This clonotype was observed a handful of times. CDR3 nucleotide sequence: TGTGCCAGCAGCCCGTCACGGGGAAACACCGGGGAGCTGTTTTTT. Residues: CASSPSRGNTGELFF. The chain joins TRBV11-3 to TRBJ2-2; maybe TRBD2 (5 bases). This CDR3 has 15 residues. V was trimmed by 5 bases and J by 2 bases, leaving 12 bases between them. Germline CDR1 is SGHNT and CDR2 is YENEEA. The full variable domain, with the rest looked up from reference TRBV11-3 and TRBJ2-2, is EAGVVQSPRYKIIEKKQPVAFWCNPISGHNTLYWYLQNLGQGPELLIRYENEEAVDDSQLPKDRFSAERLKGVDSTLKIQPAELGDSAVYLCASSPSRGNTGELFFGEGSRLTVL.

Remarks on this clonotype: Since a much larger clone is just one base distant, this may be a read error. V is TRBV7-9 and J is TRBJ2-5, with TRBD2 as a possible D gene (5 bases). Germline-derived CDR1 and CDR2 are SEHNR and FQNEAQ (reference sequence). The CDR3 has 15 residues. The V and J ends lost 7 bases and 1 base respectively, with 16 bases between them. The CDR3 coding sequence is TGTGCCAGCACGTCCCTTGTCCGGGGCCAAGAGACCCAGTACTTC. Its protein product is CASTSLVRGQETQYF.

This clonotype was seen repeatedly, ten times or more. The rearrangement uses TRBV6-2 or TRBV6-3 and TRBJ2-3, with 8 positions matching TRBD2. The CDR3 is 15 residues long. The ends lost 5 bases at V and 0 bases at J; junction bases unmatched: 4. Germline CDR1 reads MNHEY; CDR2 reads SVGEGT. CDR3 DNA sequence: TGTGCCAGCAGTCACGGACTAGCTAGCACAGATACGCAGTATTTT. Its protein is CASSHGLASTDTQYF.

The V call is TRBV7-2, the J call TRBJ2-1; 7 bases align to TRBD2. The V gene's germline CDR1 is SGHTA and CDR2 FQGNSA. The CDR3 extends over 15 amino acids. V lost 0 bases to trimming and J lost 6 bases; unmatched junction nucleotides: 5. This chain's CDR3 is CASSLAAGVRNEQFF. The CDR3 DNA sequence: TGTGCCAGCAGCTTAGCGGCGGGAGTACGCAATGAGCAGTTCTTC.

A remark on this clonotype: A much larger clone lies a single base off, so this may be a read error. The chain has TRBV10-3 and TRBJ2-7; no clear D. V dropped 2 bases and J dropped 2 bases, with 16 bases sitting between them. CDR1 and CDR2 (germline): ENHRY, SYGVKD. This CDR3 comprises 16 residues. CDR3 bases: TGTGCCATCAGTGAGACGATTATTGAACAGACCTACGAGCAGTACTTC. Translation: CAISETIIEQTYEQYF.

This clonotype was counted ten times or more. V and J are TRBV19 and TRBJ2-7; tentative D call: TRBD2 (5 bases). Trimming shortened V by 5 bases and J by 0 bases, and 11 bases separated the two germline ends. Germline-derived CDR1 and CDR2 are LNHDA and SQIVND (reference sequence). The CDR3 covers 14 residues. DNA of the CDR3: TGTGCCAGTAGTCCGATGGGGAGCTCCTACGAGCAGTACTTC. Its protein product is CASSPMGSSYEQYF.

The chain links TRBV7-2 to TRBJ2-7; the D is unclear. The V and J ends lost 1 base and 9 bases respectively, with 16 bases between them. The CDR3 loop spans 14 amino acids. Germline CDR1 SGHTA, CDR2 FQGNSA. The chain's CDR3 is CASSLEVFEPRQYF. CDR3 nucleotide sequence: TGTGCCAGCAGCTTAGAAGTATTCGAGCCTCGGCAGTACTTC.

Points on this clonotype: A much larger clone sits a single nucleotide away, making a read error possible. CDR3 sequence: CASSWGDTEASF. DNA for the CDR3: TGTGCCAGCAGTTGGGGGGACACTGAAGCTTCCTTT. J is TRBJ1-1 and V is TRBV6-5; tentative D call: TRBD1 (6 bases). Germline assignment: CDR1 MNHEY and CDR2 SVGAGI. There are 12 residues in the CDR3.

This clonotype was seen ten or more times. The genes are TRBV29-1 and TRBJ2-7; either TRBD1 or TRBD2 may supply D (5 bases each). V lost 2 bases to trimming and J lost 1 base, with 9 bases between them. CDR1 is SQVTM and CDR2 is ANQGSEA in the germline V gene. This CDR3 is 13 amino acids long. In nucleotides, the CDR3 is TGCAGCGTTGAAATAGGGGAGTCCTACGAGCAGTACTTC. This gives the protein CSVEIGESYEQYF.

At least ten counts were recorded for this clonotype. CDR3 in DNA: TGCGCCAGCACAAACTTCTACCTGGGACAGAATTACTACGAGCAGTACTTC. It translates to CASTNFYLGQNYYEQYF. V usage is TRBV5-1 and J usage is TRBJ2-7, with TRBD1 identical over 7 bases. CDR1 and CDR2 from the germline V gene are SGHRS and YFSETQ. The CDR3 is made up of 17 amino acids. V was pared by 6 bases and J by 3 bases, with 18 bases of the junction left unmatched.

This clonotype has ten or more counts. J is TRBJ2-4 and V is TRBV29-1; possibly TRBD1 for D (6 bases). The CDR3 runs to 12 residues. Trimming removed 5 bases from V and 8 bases from J, with 13 bases in between. Germline values: CDR1 SQVTM, CDR2 ANQGSEA. CDR3 nucleotides: TGCAGCGTTTGCAGGGGACGGGACATTCAGTACTTC. Amino acid sequence: CSVCRGRDIQYF.

This clonotype appeared many times. J is TRBJ2-3 and V is TRBV11-2; 10 bases line up with TRBD1. Germline lookup yields CDR1 SGHAT and CDR2 FQNNGV. With 1 base clipped from V and 4 bases from J, the junction kept 2 bases outside the gene matches. The CDR3 length is 15 residues. This CDR3 reads CASSLAGTGADTQYF. For the CDR3, the DNA is TGTGCCAGCAGCTTAGCCGGGACAGGGGCAGATACGCAGTATTTT.

This clonotype has a count of ten or more. CDR3 residues: CASSYLAGGETQYF. CDR3 bases: TGTGCCAGCAGTTACCTAGCGGGAGGAGAGACCCAGTACTTC. The chain is built from TRBV6-5 and TRBJ2-5; TRBD2 aligns across 11 bases. With 2 bases clipped from V and 4 bases from J, the junction kept 0 bases outside the gene matches. The CDR3 sequence is 14 residues long. The germline V gene has CDR1 MNHEY and CDR2 SVGAGI.

This clonotype came up many times. The CDR3 DNA reads TGTGCCAGCAGCTCCGGGACAGGGTTGTCCTACGAGCAGTACTTC. This gives the protein CASSSGTGLSYEQYF. The V call is TRBV7-8, the J call TRBJ2-7, with 9 nucleotides matching TRBD1. There are 15 residues in the CDR3. V lost 4 bases and J lost 1; bases outside the gene matches: 5. In germline, CDR1 is SGHVS, CDR2 FQNEAQ.

This clonotype has at least ten counts. The chain has TRBV6-5 and TRBJ2-7, with a possible D match to TRBD1 (6 bases). The germline CDR1 and CDR2 sequences are MNHEY and SVGAGI. The CDR3 has 14 residues. V lost 5 bases to trimming and J lost 3 bases, with 14 bases between them. In DNA, the CDR3 is TGTGCCAGCAGTCCTGGGACATCTTACTACGAGCAGTACTTC. Translated: CASSPGTSYYEQYF.

This sequence joins TRBV6-1 and TRBJ1-5; weak D call: TRBD1 (5 bases). CDR3 length: 17 residues. Germline V gene lookup returns CDR1 MNHNS and CDR2 SASEGT. V was trimmed by 4 bases and J by 2 bases, leaving 18 bases between them. The CDR3 DNA follows: TGTGCCAGCAGTGGAGCGGTGAGGCAGGGACGCAATCAGCCCCAGCATTTT. Its translation is CASSGAVRQGRNQPQHF.